This T cell receptor (beta chain) originates from a study of early T cells in non-severe SARS-CoV-2 infection (dated by TCRdb to the early 2020s). Regarding the complete study: TCR sequencing used bulk RNA from unsorted whole blood, so alpha and beta chains could not be paired. Study-wide findings and limitations: VDJdb matching was skewed toward anti-spike CD8 responses, so virus-specific expansions were likely underestimated and private and CD4 specificities were missed.

A case-control design nested within a healthcare worker cohort in London, UK, was used, with weekly nasopharyngeal swab PCR tests and blood sampling performed. Between 23 and 31 March 2020, the week of the UK lockdown, healthcare workers were enrolled and then followed up weekly for as long as 16 weeks. The library relied on 5' RACE. Instrument used: NextSeq 500. To correct for sequencing error and PCR bias, the TCR library protocol tagged individual cDNA molecules with unique molecular identifiers. Both TCR alpha and beta chains were sequenced, and tight co-correlation was observed between alpha and beta sequence abundances in each sample. The paper's data handling went like this. V gene, J gene and CDR3 annotation of TCR sequences was performed with Decombinator V4. Expanded TCRs were defined as changing significantly between any two time points under a Poisson model with p below 0.0001. TCR abundances were normalised to the total number of TCRs sequenced per sample and expressed as counts per million. TRAV1-2 paired with TRAJ12, TRAJ20 or TRAJ33 defined MAIT TCRs, while TRAV10 paired with TRAJ18 defined iNKT TCRs. A search of VDJdb, accessed on 1 November 2021, was run for TCRs annotated to CMV, EBV and SARS-CoV-2, with TCRs annotated for multiple antigens excluded. TCRdb's own reprocessing of the public reads used fastp at Q25 and MiXCR and kept productive beta chains. When rows share a CDR3 protein, they turn into one entry using the most common DNA and genes. The V and J calls and clone size are TCRdb's, not the authors'. The sample table shows 60,000 to 75,000 distinct CDR3 sequences, and approximately 10% are seen once. Approximately 5% of the sample is in the top ten clones.

A distance of 13 bases separates the germline ends of V and J, which lose 10 bases and 4 bases respectively. CDR1 and CDR2, looked up from the germline V gene, are MNHEY and SVGEGT. Its CDR3 holds 13 amino acids, cysteine through phenylalanine. The sequence is cut down to CDR3 DNA, 39 bases in frame from base 1. Of note for this clonotype: Its binding antigen is unknown. Base qualities are missing; no much larger clone stands one base away.

The V gene is TRBV6-2 or TRBV6-3 and the J gene is TRBJ2-2; the D segment is perhaps TRBD1 or TRBD2, each sharing 5 matched bases. The sequenced sample was whole blood, obtained at baseline. The sequence derives from an adult who was a healthcare worker with PCR-confirmed SARS-CoV-2 infection or an uninfected control (not recorded which). The CDR3 loop reads CATSTGATGELFF. The DNA reads TGTGCCACCTCGACCGGGGCCACCGGGGAGCTGTTTTTT.